This T cell receptor beta chain was sequenced for a study of T cells in Graves' hyperthyroidism and ophthalmopathy. This CDR3 comprises 14 residues. Germline assignment: CDR1 LNHDA and CDR2 SQIVND (reference sequence). Trimming removed 4 bases from V and 0 bases from J, with 9 bases in between. It was RNA transcripts that yielded the amplified TCR beta CDR3 regions. An initial round of RT-PCR targeting the TCR CDR3 relied on the HTBI primer set. TCRdb independently ran MiXCR on the multiplex PCR reads; one entry per CDR3 protein. Among about 580,000 distinct CDR3 sequences listed, over 11% were seen once. There are many counts of this clonotype. Diagnosis of hyperthyroidism was new in patients aged 18 to 65, and its duration was under 2 months.

This TCR came from a woman aged 25 to 39 with Graves' hyperthyroidism that later progressed to Graves' ophthalmopathy. This sequence joins TRBV19 and TRBJ1-1; maybe TRBD1 (6 bases). The sample was blood. The CDR3 is CASSNTGLNTEAFF. In nucleotides, the CDR3 is TGTGCCAGTAGTAATACAGGGCTGAACACTGAAGCTTTCTTT.